This T cell receptor (beta chain) was profiled in a study of T cell repertoires in cytomegalovirus infection. As for the study in general: The public TCR beta signatures pointed to both CMV infection and matching HLA type. The study's findings and limits: Ex vivo responses were dominated by HLA-C-restricted CMV-specific TCR beta clonotypes. CMV carriers with the relevant HLA were identified by cumulative public TCR beta family frequency.

CDR3 length: 13 amino acids. Germline CDR1 is SQVTM and CDR2 is ANQGSEA. V was clipped by 4 bases and J by 2 bases, with 11 bases between them. This clonotype was observed at least ten times. Its antigen is still unknown. MiXCR was run by TCRdb on the reads, yielding one entry per CDR3 protein. Counted here are some 400,000 distinct CDR3 sequences, about a sixth occurring once; the ten biggest clones make up roughly 9%. This receptor was obtained from a human donor in good health (CMV status not recorded). Some clones in this sample may be carry-over from other donors' samples. The source material was PBMCs. This chain uses TRBV29-1 with TRBJ2-5, with D maybe TRBD2 (5 bases). In DNA, the CDR3 is TGCAGCGTTGGTAGCGTTTGGCAAGAGACCCAGTACTTC. As protein: CSVGSVWQETQYF.